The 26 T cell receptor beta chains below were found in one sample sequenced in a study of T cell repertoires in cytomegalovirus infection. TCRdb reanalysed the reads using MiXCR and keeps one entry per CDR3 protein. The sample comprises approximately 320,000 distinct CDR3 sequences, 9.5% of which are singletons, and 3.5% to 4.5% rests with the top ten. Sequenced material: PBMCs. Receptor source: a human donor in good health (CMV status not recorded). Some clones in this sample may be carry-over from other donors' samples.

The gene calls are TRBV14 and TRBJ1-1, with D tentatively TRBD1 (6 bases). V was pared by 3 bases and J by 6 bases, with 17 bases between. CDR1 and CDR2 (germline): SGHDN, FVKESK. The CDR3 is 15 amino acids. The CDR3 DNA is TGTGCCAGCAGCCACAATGTAGGGGGGGCATCTGAAGCTTTCTTT. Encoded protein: CASSHNVGGASEAFF.

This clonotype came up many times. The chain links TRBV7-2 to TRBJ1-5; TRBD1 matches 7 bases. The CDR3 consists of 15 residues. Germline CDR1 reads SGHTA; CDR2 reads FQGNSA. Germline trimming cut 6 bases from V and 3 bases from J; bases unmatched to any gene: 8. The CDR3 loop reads CASSQGGPHNQPQHF. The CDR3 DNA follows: TGTGCCAGCAGTCAGGGGGGGCCCCACAATCAGCCCCAGCATTTT.

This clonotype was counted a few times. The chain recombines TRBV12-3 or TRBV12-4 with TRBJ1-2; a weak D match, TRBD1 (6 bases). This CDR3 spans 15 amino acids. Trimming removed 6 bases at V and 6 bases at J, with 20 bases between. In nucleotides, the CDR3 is TGTGCCAGCAGCAACCGGGACATGAGACGGGATGGCTACACCTTC. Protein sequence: CASSNRDMRRDGYTF.

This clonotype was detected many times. For the CDR3, the DNA is TGTGCCAGCAGCCCCGACTTGAATCAGCCCCAGCATTTT. The encoded protein is CASSPDLNQPQHF. The chain couples TRBV7-2 to TRBJ1-5; no clear D gene. Trimming removed 5 bases at V and 4 bases at J, with 9 bases between. The CDR3 is made up of 13 amino acids. The germline gives CDR1 SGHTA, CDR2 FQGNSA. Variable domain in full (rest from reference TRBV7-2 and TRBJ1-5): GAGVSQSPSNKVTEKGKDVELRCDPISGHTALYWYRQSLGQGLEFLIYFQGNSAPDKSGLPSDRFSAERTGGSVSTLTIQRTQQEDSAVYLCASSPDLNQPQHFGDGTRLSIL.

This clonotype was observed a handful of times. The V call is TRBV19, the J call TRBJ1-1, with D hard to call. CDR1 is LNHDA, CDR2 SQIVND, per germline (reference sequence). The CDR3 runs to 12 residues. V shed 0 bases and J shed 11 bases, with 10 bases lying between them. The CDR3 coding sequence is TGTGCCAGTAGTATAGATCTTCAGAAGGCTTTCTTT. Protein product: CASSIDLQKAFF.

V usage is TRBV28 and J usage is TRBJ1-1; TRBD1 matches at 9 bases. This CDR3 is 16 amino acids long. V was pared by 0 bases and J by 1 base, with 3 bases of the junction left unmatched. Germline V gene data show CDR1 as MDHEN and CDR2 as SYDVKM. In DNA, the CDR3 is TGTGCCAGCAGTTTATGGGGGACAGGGCGGAACACTGAAGCTTTCTTT. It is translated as CASSLWGTGRNTEAFF.

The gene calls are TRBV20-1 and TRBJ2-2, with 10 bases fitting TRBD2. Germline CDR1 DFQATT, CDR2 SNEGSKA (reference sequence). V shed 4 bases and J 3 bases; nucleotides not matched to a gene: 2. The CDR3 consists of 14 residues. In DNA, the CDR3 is TGCAGTGCTAAGAGCGGGAGGGACACCGGGGAGCTGTTTTTT. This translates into CSAKSGRDTGELFF.

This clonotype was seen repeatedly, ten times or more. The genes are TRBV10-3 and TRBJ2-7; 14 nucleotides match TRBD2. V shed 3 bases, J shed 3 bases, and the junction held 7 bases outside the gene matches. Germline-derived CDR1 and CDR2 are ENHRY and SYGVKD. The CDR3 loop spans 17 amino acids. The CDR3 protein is CAISDSGLAGGLYEQYF. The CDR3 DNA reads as TGTGCCATCAGTGATTCCGGACTAGCGGGGGGCCTCTACGAGCAGTACTTC.

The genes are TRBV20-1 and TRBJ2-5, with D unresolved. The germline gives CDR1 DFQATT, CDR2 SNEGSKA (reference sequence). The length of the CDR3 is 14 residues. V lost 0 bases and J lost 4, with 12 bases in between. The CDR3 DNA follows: TGCAGTGCTAGAGATTTGGCGTCTGTAGAGACCCAGTACTTC. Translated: CSARDLASVETQYF.

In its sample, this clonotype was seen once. In DNA form, the CDR3 reads TGCAGTGCTAGAGATGCGGAACAGTTCTATGGCTACACCTTC. Encoded protein: CSARDAEQFYGYTF. This chain links TRBV20-1 with TRBJ1-2; unclear D gene. Germline V gene sequence: CDR1 DFQATT, CDR2 SNEGSKA (reference sequence). V lost 0 bases and J lost 4, with 12 bases in between. This CDR3 has 14 amino acids.

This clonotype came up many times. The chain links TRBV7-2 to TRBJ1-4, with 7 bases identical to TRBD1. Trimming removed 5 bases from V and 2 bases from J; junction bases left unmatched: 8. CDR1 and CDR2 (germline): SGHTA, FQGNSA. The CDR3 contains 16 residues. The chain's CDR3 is CASSPRQGTTNEKLFF. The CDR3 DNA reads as TGTGCCAGCAGCCCAAGACAGGGAACGACTAATGAAAAACTGTTTTTT.

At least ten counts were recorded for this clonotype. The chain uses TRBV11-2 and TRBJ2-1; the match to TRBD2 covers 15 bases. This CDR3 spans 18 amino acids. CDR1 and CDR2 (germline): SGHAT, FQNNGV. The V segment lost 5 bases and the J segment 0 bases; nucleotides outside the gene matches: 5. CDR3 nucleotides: TGTGCCAGCAGCCGAGGACTAGCGGGGGGGCGCTCCTACAATGAGCAGTTCTTC. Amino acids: CASSRGLAGGRSYNEQFF. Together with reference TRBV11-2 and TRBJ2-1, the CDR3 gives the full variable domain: EAGVAQSPRYKIIEKRQSVAFWCNPISGHATLYWYQQILGQGPKLLIQFQNNGVVDDSQLPKDRFSAERLKGVDSTLKIQPAKLEDSAVYLCASSRGLAGGRSYNEQFFGPGTRLTVL.

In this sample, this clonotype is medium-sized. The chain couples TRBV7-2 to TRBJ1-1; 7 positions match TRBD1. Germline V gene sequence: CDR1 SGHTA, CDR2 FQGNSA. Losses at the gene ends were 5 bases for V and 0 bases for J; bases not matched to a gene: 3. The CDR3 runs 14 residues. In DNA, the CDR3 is TGTGCCAGCAGCATAACAGGGGTGAACACTGAAGCTTTCTTT. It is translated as CASSITGVNTEAFF.

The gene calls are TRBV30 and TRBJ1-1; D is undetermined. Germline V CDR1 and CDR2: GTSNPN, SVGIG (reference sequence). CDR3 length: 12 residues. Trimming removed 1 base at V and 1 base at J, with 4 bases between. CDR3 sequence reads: CAWSDGNTEAFF. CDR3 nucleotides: TGTGCCTGGAGTGACGGGAACACTGAAGCTTTCTTT.

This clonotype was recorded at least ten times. This CDR3 reads CASSLRQRNYGYTF. The DNA of the CDR3 is TGTGCCAGCAGCCTAAGGCAGCGGAACTATGGCTACACCTTC. V gene TRBV7-2 combines with J gene TRBJ1-2; no clear D gene. CDR1 SGHTA and CDR2 FQGNSA come from the germline V gene. The CDR3 loop spans 14 amino acids. Deletions cut 5 bases from V and 2 bases from J, with 12 bases between.

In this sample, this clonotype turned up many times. CDR3 nucleotides: TGCAGTGCTAGATCGGGGGCAGGGGAAAGAGTAGCTTTCTTT. This encodes CSARSGAGERVAFF. This chain connects TRBV20-1 to TRBJ1-1; maybe TRBD1 (6 bases). Trimming removed 2 bases at V and 10 bases at J, with 20 bases between. The CDR3 runs to 14 residues. Germline-derived CDR1 and CDR2 are DFQATT and SNEGSKA (reference sequence).

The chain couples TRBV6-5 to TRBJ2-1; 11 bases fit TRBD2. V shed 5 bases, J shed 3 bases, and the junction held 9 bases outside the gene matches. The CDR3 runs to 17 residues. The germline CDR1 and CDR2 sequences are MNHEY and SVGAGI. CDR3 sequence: CASSRGVLAGDYNEQFF. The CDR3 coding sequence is TGTGCCAGCAGTCGAGGGGTACTAGCGGGGGACTACAATGAGCAGTTCTTC.

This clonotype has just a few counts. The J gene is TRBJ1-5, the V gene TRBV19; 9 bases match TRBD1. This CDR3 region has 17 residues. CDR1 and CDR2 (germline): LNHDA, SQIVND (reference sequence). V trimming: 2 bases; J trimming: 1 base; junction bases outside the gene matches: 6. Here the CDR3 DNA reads TGTGCCAGTAGTATAAGGGGGGACAGGGTCAGCAATCAGCCCCAGCATTTT. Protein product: CASSIRGDRVSNQPQHF.

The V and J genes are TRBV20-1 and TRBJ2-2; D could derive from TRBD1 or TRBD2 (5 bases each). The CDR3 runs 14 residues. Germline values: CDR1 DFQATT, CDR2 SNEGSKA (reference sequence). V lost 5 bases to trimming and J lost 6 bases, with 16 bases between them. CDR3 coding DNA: TGCAGTGCTGCCGGGACCTTAGTTTCCGGGGAGCTGTTTTTT. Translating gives CSAAGTLVSGELFF.

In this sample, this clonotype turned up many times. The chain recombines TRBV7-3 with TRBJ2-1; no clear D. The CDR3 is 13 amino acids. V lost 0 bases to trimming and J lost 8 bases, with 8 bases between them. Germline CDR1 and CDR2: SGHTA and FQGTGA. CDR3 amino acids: CASSLTRHHEQFF. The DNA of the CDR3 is TGTGCCAGCAGCTTAACACGGCATCATGAGCAGTTCTTC.

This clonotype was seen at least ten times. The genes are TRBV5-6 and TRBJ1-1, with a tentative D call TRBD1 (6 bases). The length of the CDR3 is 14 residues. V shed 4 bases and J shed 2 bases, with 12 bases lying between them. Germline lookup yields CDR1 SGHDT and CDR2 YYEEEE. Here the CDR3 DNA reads TGTGCCAGCAGCCAGGGACACCCTAACACTGAAGCTTTCTTT. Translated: CASSQGHPNTEAFF.

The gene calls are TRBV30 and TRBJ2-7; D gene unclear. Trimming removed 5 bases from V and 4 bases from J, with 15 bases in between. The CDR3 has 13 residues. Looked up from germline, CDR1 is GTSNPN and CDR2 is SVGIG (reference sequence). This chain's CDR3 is CAWARPRGYEQYF. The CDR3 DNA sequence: TGTGCCTGGGCCCGCCCCCGAGGTTACGAGCAGTACTTC.

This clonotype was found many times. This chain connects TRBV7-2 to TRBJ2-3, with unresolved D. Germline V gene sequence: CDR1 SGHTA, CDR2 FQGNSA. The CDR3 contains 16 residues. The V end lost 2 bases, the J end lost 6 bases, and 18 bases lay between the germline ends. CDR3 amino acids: CASSLRARGLGDTQYF. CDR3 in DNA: TGTGCCAGCAGCTTAAGGGCTCGAGGTCTCGGGGATACGCAGTATTTT.

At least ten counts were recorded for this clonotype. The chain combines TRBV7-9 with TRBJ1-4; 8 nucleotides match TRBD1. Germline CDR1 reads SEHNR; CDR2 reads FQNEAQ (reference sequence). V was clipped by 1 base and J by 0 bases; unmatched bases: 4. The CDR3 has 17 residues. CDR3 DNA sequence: TGTGCCAGCAGCTTAGGCCAGGGGGCCCCAACTAATGAAAAACTGTTTTTT. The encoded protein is CASSLGQGAPTNEKLFF.

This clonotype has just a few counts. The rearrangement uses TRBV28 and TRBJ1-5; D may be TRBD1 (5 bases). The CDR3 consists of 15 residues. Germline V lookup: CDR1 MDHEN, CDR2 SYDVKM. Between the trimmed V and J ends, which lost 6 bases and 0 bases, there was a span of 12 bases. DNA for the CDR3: TGTGCCAGCAGACCTGACAGTTATAGCAATCAGCCCCAGCATTTT. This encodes CASRPDSYSNQPQHF.

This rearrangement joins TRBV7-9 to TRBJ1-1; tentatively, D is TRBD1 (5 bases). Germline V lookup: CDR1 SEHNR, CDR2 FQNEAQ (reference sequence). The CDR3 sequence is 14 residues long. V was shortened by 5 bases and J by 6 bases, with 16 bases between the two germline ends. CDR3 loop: CASSPQGTNSEAFF. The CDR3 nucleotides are TGTGCCAGCAGCCCTCAGGGTACTAACTCTGAAGCTTTCTTT.